This T cell receptor beta chain was identified during a study of blood T cell repertoires in COVID-19. Whole-study context: COVID-19 samples from acute and convalescent phases originated in the United States, Italy and Spain. The cDNA or gDNA used as material had been derived from T cells, B-cell-depleted T cells, or PBMCs.

CDR3 length: 13 residues. Germline assignment: CDR1 MNHEY and CDR2 SMNVEV (reference sequence). The V gene lost 5 bases and the J gene lost 7 bases, with 9 bases spanning the gap. Per the original methods: Nucleated cell counts were estimated from reference gene primer amplification. Profiled with immunoSEQ multiplex PCR; TCRdb holds only in-frame clones, not every one. That table is the source of V, J and clone size, and D and trimming were worked out from the DNA. The table shows about 54,000 clones, with 85% occurring only once. The chain carries TRBV27 and TRBJ1-6; the D gene is possibly TRBD1 (6 bases). Sequencing used peripheral blood. The source is a human donor in a cohort sampled during active COVID-19. The CDR3 DNA reads as TGTGCCAGCAGTACTAGGGGGAATTCACCCCTCCACTTT. Its protein product is CASSTRGNSPLHF.